This record concerns one T cell receptor beta chain sequence. One end of the junction fails to match germline, which may point to a read error. Measured with immunoSEQ multiplex PCR; TCRdb has only the in-frame clones, and not every one. This repertoire shows 60,000 to 90,000 clones, around 93% found once; its top ten account for just over 2.5%. This sample stems from a study of T cell changes during pregnancy in multiple sclerosis. CDR1 is SGHAT, CDR2 FQNNGV, per germline. The length of the CDR3 is 15 residues. The chain joins TRBV11-2 to TRBJ1-1, with 7 bases identical to TRBD1. Sequencing used peripheral blood, obtained after pregnancy. This receptor was identified in a female donor in good health, enrolled as a control in a pregnancy study. The CDR3 is CASSLEGAQDAEAFF. DNA of the CDR3: TGTGCCAGTAGCTTAGAGGGGGCGCAGGACGCTGAAGCTTTCTTT.